This TCR beta chain comes out of a study of shared clonotypes between healthy human individuals. Whole-study context: Donors, aged 18 to 49, were a couple of women and three men. Study conclusions and caveats: Rarefaction demonstrated incomplete sorted-subset sequencing despite large depth.

Study processing details: Junction-only immunoSEQ data arrived without quality scores, meaning filtering differed. Some clones are missing from TCRdb's copy, which holds only in-frame ones; the method was immunoSEQ multiplex PCR. The DNA gave D and trimming, while V, J and clone size come from that table. The table records over a million clones, 70% to 80% of them present only once. Regarding this clone: Its antigen remains unknown. This clone may be a read error of a much larger clone one base away. Other DNA sequences in this sample translate to the same CDR3.

Trimming pared 1 base from V and 4 bases from J, leaving 4 bases between. There are 12 residues in the CDR3. The germline gives CDR1 SGHVS, CDR2 FNYEAQ. The TCR sequence derives from a man younger than 35 in good health. Some clones in this sample may be carry-over from other donors' samples. The rearrangement uses TRBV7-6 and TRBJ1-2; no firm D call. Sequenced material: memory CD4+ T cells from PBMCs. This sample's subset: CD45RA-negative fraction. CDR3 sequence reads: CASSLEGYGYTF. CDR3 nucleotide sequence: TGTGCCAGCAGCTTAGAGGGCTATGGCTACACCTTC.